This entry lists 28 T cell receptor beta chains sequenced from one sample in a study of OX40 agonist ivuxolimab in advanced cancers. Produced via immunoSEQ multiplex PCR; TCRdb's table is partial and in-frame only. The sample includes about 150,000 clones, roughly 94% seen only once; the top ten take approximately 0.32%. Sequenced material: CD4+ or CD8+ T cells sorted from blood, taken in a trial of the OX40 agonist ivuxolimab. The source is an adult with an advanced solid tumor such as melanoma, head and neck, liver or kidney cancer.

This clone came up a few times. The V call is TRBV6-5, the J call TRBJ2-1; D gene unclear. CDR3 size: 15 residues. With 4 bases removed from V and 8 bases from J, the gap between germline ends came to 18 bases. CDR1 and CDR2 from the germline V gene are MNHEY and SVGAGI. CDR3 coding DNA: TGTGCCAGCAGTTTACGAGCCCCCTATTCCCATGAGCAGTTCTTC. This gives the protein CASSLRAPYSHEQFF.

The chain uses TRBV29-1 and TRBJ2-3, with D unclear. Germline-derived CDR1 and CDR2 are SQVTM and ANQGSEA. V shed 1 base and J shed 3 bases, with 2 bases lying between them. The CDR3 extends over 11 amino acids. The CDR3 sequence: CSVEGTDTQYF. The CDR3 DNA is TGCAGCGTTGAAGGGACAGATACGCAGTATTTT.

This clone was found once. As DNA, the CDR3 is TGTGCCAGCAGAGTACTAGCGGGGGGTCAAGAGACCCAGTACTTC. Protein: CASRVLAGGQETQYF. V usage is TRBV2 and J usage is TRBJ2-5; 12 nucleotides align to TRBD2. V trimming: 6 bases; J trimming: 2 bases; junction bases outside the gene matches: 4. Germline assignment: CDR1 SNHLY and CDR2 FYNNEI. The CDR3 extends over 15 amino acids.

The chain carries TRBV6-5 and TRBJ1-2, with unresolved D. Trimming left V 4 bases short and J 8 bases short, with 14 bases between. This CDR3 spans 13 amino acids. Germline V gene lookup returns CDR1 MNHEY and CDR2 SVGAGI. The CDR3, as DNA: TGTGCCAGCAGTTCAGGCAGAAAGGTCGGCTACACCTTC. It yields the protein CASSSGRKVGYTF.

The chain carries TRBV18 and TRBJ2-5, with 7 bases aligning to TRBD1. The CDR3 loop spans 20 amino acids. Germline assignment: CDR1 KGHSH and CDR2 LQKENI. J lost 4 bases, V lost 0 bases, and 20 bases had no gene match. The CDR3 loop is CASSPPKRGRLFGVGETQYF. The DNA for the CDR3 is TGTGCCAGCTCACCACCGAAAAGGGGGCGCTTGTTTGGGGTAGGAGAGACCCAGTACTTC.

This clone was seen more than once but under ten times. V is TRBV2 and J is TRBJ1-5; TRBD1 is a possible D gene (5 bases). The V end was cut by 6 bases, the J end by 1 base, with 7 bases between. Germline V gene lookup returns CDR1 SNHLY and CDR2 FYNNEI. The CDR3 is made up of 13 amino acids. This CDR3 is CASRDTSNQPQHF. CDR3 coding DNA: TGTGCCAGCAGGGACACAAGCAATCAGCCCCAGCATTTT.

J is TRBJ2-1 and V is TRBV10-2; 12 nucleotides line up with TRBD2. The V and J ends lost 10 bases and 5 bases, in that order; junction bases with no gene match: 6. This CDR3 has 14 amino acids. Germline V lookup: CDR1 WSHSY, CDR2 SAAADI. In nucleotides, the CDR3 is TGCGCCACCCTCCTAGCGGGGGGGGACAATGAGCAGTTCTTC. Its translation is CATLLAGGDNEQFF.

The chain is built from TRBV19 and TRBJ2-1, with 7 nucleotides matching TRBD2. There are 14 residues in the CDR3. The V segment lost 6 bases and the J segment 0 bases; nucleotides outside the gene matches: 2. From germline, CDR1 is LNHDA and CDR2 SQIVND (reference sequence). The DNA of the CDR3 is TGTGCCAGTAGGGGGGGGTTCTCCTACAATGAGCAGTTCTTC. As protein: CASRGGFSYNEQFF.

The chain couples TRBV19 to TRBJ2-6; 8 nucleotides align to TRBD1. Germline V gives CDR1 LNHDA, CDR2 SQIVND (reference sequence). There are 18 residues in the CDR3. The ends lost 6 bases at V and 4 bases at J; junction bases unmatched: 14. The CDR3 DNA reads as TGTGCCAGTAGCCACAAGGGGACAGGCTTCTCGGGGGCCAACGTCCTGACTTTC. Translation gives CASSHKGTGFSGANVLTF.

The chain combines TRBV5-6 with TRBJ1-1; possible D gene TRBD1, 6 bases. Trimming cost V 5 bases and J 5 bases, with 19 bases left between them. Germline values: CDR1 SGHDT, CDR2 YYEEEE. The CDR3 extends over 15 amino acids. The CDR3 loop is CASRTGGGRGTEAFF. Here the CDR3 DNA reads TGTGCCAGCAGAACCGGAGGGGGGCGGGGGACTGAAGCTTTCTTT.

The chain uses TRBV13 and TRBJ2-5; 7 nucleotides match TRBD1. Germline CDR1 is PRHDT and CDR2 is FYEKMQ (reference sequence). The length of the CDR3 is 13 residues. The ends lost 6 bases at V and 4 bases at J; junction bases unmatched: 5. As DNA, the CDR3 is TGTGCCAGCAGTCTCCAGGGGGTAGAGACCCAGTACTTC. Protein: CASSLQGVETQYF.

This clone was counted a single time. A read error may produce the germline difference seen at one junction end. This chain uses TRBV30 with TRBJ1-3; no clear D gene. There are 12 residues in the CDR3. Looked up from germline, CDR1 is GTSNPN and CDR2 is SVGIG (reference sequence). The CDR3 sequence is CACSVTGNTIYF. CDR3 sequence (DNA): TGTGCCTGTAGTGTAACCGGAAACACCATATATTTT.

This CDR3 is CASSTTHRDYEQYF. Written as DNA, the CDR3 is TGTGCCAGTAGTACCACACACAGGGACTACGAGCAGTACTTC. The rearrangement links TRBV19 to TRBJ2-7; tentatively, D is TRBD1 (6 bases). This CDR3 comprises 14 residues. CDR1 LNHDA and CDR2 SQIVND come from the germline V gene (reference sequence). V was cut by 4 bases and J by 3 bases, with 13 bases left in between. Looking up the rest from reference TRBV19 and TRBJ2-7 gives the full variable domain: DGGITQSPKYLFRKEGQNVTLSCEQNLNHDAMYWYRQDPGQGLRLIYYSQIVNDFQKGDIAEGYSVSREKKESFPLTVTSAQKNPTAFYLCASSTTHRDYEQYFGPGTRLTVT.

The CDR3 coding sequence is TGTGCCAGCTCACTAGCCTCAGGGTCCGGGGCCAACGTCCTGACTTTC. Encoded protein: CASSLASGSGANVLTF. The chain employs TRBV18 and TRBJ2-6, with D possibly matching TRBD1 (5 bases). The CDR3 sequence is 16 residues long. V lost 4 bases and J 4 bases, leaving 14 bases between the germline ends. Germline V CDR1 and CDR2: KGHSH, LQKENI.

The CDR3 region is CASSESYSNTGELFF. CDR3 coding DNA: TGTGCCAGCAGTGAATCTTATTCGAACACCGGGGAGCTGTTTTTT. The rearrangement uses TRBV6-1 and TRBJ2-2; D call uncertain. V was pared by 2 bases and J by 0 bases, with 7 bases between. Germline V gene data show CDR1 as MNHNS and CDR2 as SASEGT. The CDR3 is 15 residues long.

CDR3 residues: CASALAGGSYEQYF. The CDR3 nucleotides are TGTGCCAGCGCCCTAGCGGGAGGGTCCTACGAGCAGTACTTC. The chain has TRBV7-2 and TRBJ2-7; 12 nucleotides match TRBD2. The germline V gene has CDR1 SGHTA and CDR2 FQGNSA. The V and J ends lost 8 bases and 1 base, in that order; junction bases with no gene match: 3. This CDR3 is built from 14 residues.

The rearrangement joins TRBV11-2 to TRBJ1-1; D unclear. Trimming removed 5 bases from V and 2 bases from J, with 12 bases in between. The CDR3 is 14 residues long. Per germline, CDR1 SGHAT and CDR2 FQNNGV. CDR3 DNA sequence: TGTGCCAGCAGCCCCCGTGGGTCTAACACTGAAGCTTTCTTT. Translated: CASSPRGSNTEAFF.

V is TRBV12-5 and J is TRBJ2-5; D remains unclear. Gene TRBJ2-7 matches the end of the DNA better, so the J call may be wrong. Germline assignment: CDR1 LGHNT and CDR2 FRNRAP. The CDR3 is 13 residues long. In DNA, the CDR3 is TGTGCTAGTGGTTTGGGGACCACGGGCGAGCAGTACTTC. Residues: CASGLGTTGEQYF.

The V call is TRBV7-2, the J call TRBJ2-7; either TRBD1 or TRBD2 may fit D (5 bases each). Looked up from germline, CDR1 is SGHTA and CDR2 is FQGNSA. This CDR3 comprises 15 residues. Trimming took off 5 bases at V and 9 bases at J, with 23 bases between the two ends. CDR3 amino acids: CASSRNRDPPNPQYF. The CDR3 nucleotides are TGTGCCAGCAGCCGCAACCGGGACCCTCCTAACCCGCAGTACTTC.

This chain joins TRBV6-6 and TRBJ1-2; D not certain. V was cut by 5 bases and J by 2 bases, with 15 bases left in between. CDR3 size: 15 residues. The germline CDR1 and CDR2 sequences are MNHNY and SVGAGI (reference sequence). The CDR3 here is CASSTPRGPNYGYTF. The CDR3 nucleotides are TGTGCCAGCAGTACCCCTCGCGGGCCCAACTATGGCTACACCTTC.

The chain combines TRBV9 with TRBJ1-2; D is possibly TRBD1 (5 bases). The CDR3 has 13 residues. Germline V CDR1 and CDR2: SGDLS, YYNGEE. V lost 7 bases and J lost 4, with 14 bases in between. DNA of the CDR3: TGTGCCAGCGCCGCTCCTGGGGCCTATGGCTACACCTTC. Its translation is CASAAPGAYGYTF.

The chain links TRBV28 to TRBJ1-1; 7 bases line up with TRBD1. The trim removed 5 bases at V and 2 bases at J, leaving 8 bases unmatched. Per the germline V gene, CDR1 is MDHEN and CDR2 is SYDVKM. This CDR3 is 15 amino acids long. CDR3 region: CASSRGTAPNTEAFF. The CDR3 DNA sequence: TGTGCCAGCAGTCGCGGGACAGCGCCTAACACTGAAGCTTTCTTT.

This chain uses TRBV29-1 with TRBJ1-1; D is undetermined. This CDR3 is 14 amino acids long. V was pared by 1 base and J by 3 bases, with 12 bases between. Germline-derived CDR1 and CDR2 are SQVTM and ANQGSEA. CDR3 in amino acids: CSVEGVGLDTEAFF. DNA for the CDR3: TGCAGCGTTGAAGGGGTGGGGTTGGACACTGAAGCTTTCTTT. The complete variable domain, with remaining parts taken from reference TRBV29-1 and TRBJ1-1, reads SAVISQKPSRDICQRGTSLTIQCQVDSQVTMMFWYRQQPGQSLTLIATANQGSEATYESGFVIDKFPISRPNLTFSTLTVSNMSPEDSSIYLCSVEGVGLDTEAFFGQGTRLTVV.

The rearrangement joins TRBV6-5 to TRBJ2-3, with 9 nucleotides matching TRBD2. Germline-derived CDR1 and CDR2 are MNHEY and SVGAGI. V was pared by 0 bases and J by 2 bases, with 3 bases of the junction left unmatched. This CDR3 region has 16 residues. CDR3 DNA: TGTGCCAGCAGTTACTCGACTAGCGGCTACACAGATACGCAGTATTTT. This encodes CASSYSTSGYTDTQYF.

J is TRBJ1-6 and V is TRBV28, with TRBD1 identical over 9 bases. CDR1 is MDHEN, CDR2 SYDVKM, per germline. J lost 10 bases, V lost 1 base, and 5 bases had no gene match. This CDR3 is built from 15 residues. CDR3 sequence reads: CASSLLQGAVSPLHF. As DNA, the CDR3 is TGTGCCAGCAGTTTATTACAGGGGGCTGTCTCACCCCTCCACTTT.

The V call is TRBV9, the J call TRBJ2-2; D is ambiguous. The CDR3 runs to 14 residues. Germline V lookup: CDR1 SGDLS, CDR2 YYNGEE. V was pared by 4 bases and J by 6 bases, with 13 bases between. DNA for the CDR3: TGTGCCAGCAGCCTAGACTCGGCCCCCGGGGAGCTGTTTTTT. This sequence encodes CASSLDSAPGELFF.

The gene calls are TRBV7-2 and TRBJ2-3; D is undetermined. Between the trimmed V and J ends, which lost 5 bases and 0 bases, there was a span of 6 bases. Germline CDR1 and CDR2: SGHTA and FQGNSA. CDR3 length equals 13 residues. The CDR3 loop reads CASSRMSTDTQYF. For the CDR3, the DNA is TGTGCCAGCAGCCGAATGAGCACAGATACGCAGTATTTT.

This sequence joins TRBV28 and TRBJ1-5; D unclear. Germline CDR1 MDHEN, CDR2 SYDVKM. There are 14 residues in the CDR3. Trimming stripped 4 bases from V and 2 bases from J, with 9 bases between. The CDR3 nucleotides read TGTGCCAGCAGTTCGCGTGGAGGCAATCAGCCCCAGCATTTT. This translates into CASSSRGGNQPQHF.